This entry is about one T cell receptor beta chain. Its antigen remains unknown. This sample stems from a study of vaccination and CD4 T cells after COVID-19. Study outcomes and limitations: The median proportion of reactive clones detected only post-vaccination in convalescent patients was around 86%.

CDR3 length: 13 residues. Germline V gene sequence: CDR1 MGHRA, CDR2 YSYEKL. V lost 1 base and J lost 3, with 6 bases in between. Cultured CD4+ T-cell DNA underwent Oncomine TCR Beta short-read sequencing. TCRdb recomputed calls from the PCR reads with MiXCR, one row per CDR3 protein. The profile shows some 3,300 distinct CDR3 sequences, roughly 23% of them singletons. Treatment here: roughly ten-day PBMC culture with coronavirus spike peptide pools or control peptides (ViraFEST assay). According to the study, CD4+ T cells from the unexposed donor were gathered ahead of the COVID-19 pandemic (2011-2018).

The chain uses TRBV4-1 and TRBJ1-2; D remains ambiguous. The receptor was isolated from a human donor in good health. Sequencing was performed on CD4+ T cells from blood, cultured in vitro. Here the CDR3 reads CASSQVLDYGYTF. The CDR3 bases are TGCGCCAGCAGCCAAGTATTGGACTATGGCTACACCTTC.